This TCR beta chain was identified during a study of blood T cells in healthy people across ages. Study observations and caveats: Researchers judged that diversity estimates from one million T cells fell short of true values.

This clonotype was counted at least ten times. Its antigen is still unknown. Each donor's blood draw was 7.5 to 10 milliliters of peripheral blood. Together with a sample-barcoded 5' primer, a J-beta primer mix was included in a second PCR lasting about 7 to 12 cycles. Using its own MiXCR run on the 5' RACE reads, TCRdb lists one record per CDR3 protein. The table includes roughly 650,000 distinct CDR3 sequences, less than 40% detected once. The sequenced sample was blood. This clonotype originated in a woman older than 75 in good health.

The CDR3 spells CASSEALIGQGTYEQYF. CDR3 nucleotide sequence: TGTGCCAGCAGTGAAGCGCTGATAGGACAGGGGACCTACGAGCAGTACTTC. This sequence joins TRBV6-1 and TRBJ2-7; 9 nucleotides match TRBD1. The germline V gene encodes CDR1 MNHNS and CDR2 SASEGT. With V trimmed by 0 bases and J by 2 bases, 8 bases remained unmatched. The CDR3 is made up of 17 amino acids.